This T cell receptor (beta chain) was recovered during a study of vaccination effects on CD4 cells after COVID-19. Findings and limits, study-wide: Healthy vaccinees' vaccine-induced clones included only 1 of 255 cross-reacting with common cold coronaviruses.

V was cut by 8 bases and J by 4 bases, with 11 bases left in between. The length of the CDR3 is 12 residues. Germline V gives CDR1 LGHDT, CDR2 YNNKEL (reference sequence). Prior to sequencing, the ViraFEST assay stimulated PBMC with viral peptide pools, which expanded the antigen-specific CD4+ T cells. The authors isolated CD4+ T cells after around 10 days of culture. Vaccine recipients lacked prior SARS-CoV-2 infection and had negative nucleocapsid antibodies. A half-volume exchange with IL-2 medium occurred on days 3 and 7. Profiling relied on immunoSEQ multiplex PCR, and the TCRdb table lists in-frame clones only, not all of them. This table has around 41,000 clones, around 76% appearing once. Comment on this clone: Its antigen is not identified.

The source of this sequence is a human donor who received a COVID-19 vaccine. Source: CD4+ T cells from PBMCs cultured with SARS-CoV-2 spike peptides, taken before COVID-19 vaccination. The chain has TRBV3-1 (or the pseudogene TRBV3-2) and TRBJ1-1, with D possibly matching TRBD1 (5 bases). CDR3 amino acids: CASGRGLTEAFF. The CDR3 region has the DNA TGTGCCAGCGGTCGGGGCCTCACTGAAGCTTTCTTT.